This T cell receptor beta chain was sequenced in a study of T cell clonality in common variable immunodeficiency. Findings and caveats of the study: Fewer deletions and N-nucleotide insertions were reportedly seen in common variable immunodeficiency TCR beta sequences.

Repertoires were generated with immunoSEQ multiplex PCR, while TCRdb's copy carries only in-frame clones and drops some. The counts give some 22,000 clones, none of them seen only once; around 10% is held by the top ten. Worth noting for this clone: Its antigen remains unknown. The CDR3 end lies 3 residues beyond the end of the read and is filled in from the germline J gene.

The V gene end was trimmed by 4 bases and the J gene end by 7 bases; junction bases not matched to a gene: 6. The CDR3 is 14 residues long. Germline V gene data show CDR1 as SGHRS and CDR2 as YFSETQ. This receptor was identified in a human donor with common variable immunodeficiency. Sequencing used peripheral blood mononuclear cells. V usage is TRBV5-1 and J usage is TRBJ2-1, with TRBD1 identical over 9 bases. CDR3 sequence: CASSTVQGANEQFF. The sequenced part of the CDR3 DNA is TGCGCCAGCAGCACCGTACAGGGGGCAAATGAG.